Below are 26 T cell receptor beta chains sequenced from a single sample in a study of control samples from healthy donors and cancer patients (dated by TCRdb to about 2020). The library was prepared using the immunoSEQ multiplex PCR assay. The source is immuneACCESS, and TCRdb retained only in-frame sequences with V and J called. Part of the clones is not carried over; for the studies checked, unresolved V genes explain less than half of this, and the remainder is unexplained. In this sample the table shows 180,000 or so clones, 91% of which occur a single time. The ten largest clones represent approximately 1.4% of the sample. The sequenced material came from blood. The receptors come from a woman aged 30 to 39 in good health.

The chain joins TRBV5-6 to TRBJ1-1; D call uncertain. The V and J ends lost 1 base and 8 bases respectively, with 9 bases between them. CDR1 and CDR2 (germline): SGHDT, YYEEEE. The CDR3 covers 12 residues. CDR3 sequence (DNA): TGTGCCAGCAGCTTGTCCGTTGCGGAAGCTTTCTTT. Translated: CASSLSVAEAFF.

The V gene is TRBV12-3 or TRBV12-4, the J gene TRBJ1-1; a weak D match, TRBD1 (6 bases). This CDR3 is built from 13 residues. V lost 4 bases and J lost 2, with 8 bases in between. DNA for the CDR3: TGTGCCAGCAGTTCGGGGGGCAACACTGAAGCTTTCTTT. Translated, it gives CASSSGGNTEAFF.

V usage is TRBV19 and J usage is TRBJ1-1; D gene unclear. The CDR3 consists of 12 residues. Trimming removed 1 base from V and 7 bases from J, with 7 bases in between. In germline, CDR1 is LNHDA, CDR2 SQIVND (reference sequence). CDR3 residues: CASSIAPSEAFF. The CDR3 bases are TGTGCCAGTAGTATAGCCCCCAGTGAAGCTTTCTTT.

The chain couples TRBV28 to TRBJ2-7; no firm D call. The CDR3 is 12 amino acids. V was trimmed by 2 bases and J by 4 bases, leaving 6 bases between them. The germline V gene encodes CDR1 MDHEN and CDR2 SYDVKM. The CDR3 sequence is CASSLDRYEQYF. For the CDR3, the DNA is TGTGCCAGCAGTTTAGATAGATACGAGCAGTACTTC.

The chain is built from TRBV3-1 (or the pseudogene TRBV3-2) and TRBJ1-1, with a weak D call TRBD1 (6 bases). The germline V gene encodes CDR1 LGHDT and CDR2 YNNKEL (reference sequence). V lost 4 bases, J lost 2 bases, and 11 bases lay in between. This CDR3 spans 14 amino acids. The CDR3: CASSRTARNTEAFF. The DNA for the CDR3 is TGTGCCAGCAGCCGGACAGCCAGAAACACTGAAGCTTTCTTT.

Of note for this clone: The sample contains more than one DNA sequence encoding this CDR3. V gene TRBV18 combines with J gene TRBJ1-4; D gene ambiguous. The V end lost 3 bases, the J end lost 5 bases, and 7 bases lay between the germline ends. From germline, CDR1 is KGHSH and CDR2 LQKENI. The CDR3 sequence is 13 residues long. Written as DNA, the CDR3 is TGTGCCAGCTCACCGGGCCAGAATGAAAAACTGTTTTTT. Its translation is CASSPGQNEKLFF. The full variable domain, completed using reference TRBV18 and TRBJ1-4, is NAGVMQNPRHLVRRRGQEARLRCSPMKGHSHVYWYRQLPEEGLKFMVYLQKENIIDESGMPKERFSAEFPKEGPSILRIQQVVRGDSAAYFCASSPGQNEKLFFGSGTQLSVL.

This chain links TRBV7-6 with TRBJ2-7, with D perhaps matching TRBD1 (5 bases). The V end lost 4 bases, the J end lost 0 bases, and 10 bases lay between the germline ends. From germline, CDR1 is SGHVS and CDR2 FNYEAQ. This CDR3 spans 14 amino acids. The CDR3 protein is CASSSRQNSYEQYF. CDR3 nucleotides: TGTGCCAGCAGCTCCCGACAGAACTCCTACGAGCAGTACTTC.

This sequence joins TRBV3-1 (or the pseudogene TRBV3-2) and TRBJ2-7; 11 nucleotides match TRBD2. The CDR3 runs 19 residues. The J segment lost 0 bases and the V segment lost 0 bases, leaving 10 bases of the junction unmatched. In germline, CDR1 is LGHDT, CDR2 YNNKEL (reference sequence). The CDR3 spells CASSQDPPILAGGSYEQYF. The CDR3 DNA reads TGTGCCAGCAGCCAAGATCCCCCGATTCTAGCGGGAGGCTCCTACGAGCAGTACTTC.

V usage is TRBV4-1 and J usage is TRBJ1-4; TRBD1 might be the D (5 bases). V dropped 0 bases and J dropped 5 bases, with 10 bases sitting between them. The CDR3 spans 15 residues. From germline, CDR1 is MGHRA and CDR2 YSYEKL. The CDR3 DNA reads as TGCGCCAGCAGCCAAGATGGGGGGGGGAATGAAAAACTGTTTTTT. Protein sequence: CASSQDGGGNEKLFF.

The CDR3 region has the DNA TGTGCCAGCAGTTTATTCGGACAGGGCAATCAGCCCCAGCATTTT. It is translated as CASSLFGQGNQPQHF. V gene TRBV28 combines with J gene TRBJ1-5, with 7 bases fitting TRBD1. In germline, CDR1 is MDHEN, CDR2 SYDVKM. The CDR3 totals 15 residues. The junction had 2 bases not matched to a gene; V was cut back by 1 base and J by 2 bases.

The J gene is TRBJ2-7, the V gene TRBV2, with D hard to call. Trimming took off 1 base at V and 2 bases at J, with 12 bases between the two ends. CDR1 is SNHLY and CDR2 is FYNNEI in the germline V gene. The CDR3 contains 15 residues. The CDR3: CASSEGSRITYEQYF. The CDR3 nucleotides read TGTGCCAGCAGTGAAGGGAGTCGGATTACCTACGAGCAGTACTTC.

A note on this clone: Distinct nucleotide sequences in the sample also encode this CDR3. The chain combines TRBV12-3 or TRBV12-4 with TRBJ2-3; D is perhaps TRBD2 (6 bases). CDR3 length equals 13 residues. V was cut by 3 bases and J by 4 bases, with 8 bases left in between. For the CDR3, the DNA is TGTGCCAGCAGTTTGGGAGGCCCAGATACGCAGTATTTT. It translates to CASSLGGPDTQYF.

The CDR3 loop reads CAISAGSTDTQYF. The CDR3 coding sequence is TGTGCCATCAGTGCTGGTAGCACAGATACGCAGTATTTT. The chain has TRBV10-3 and TRBJ2-3; D unresolved. V lost 4 bases, J lost 0 bases, and 5 bases lay in between. Germline loops: CDR1 ENHRY, CDR2 SYGVKD. The CDR3 covers 13 residues.

This chain connects TRBV27 to TRBJ2-1, with TRBD2 matching 10 bases. CDR1 is MNHEY and CDR2 is SMNVEV in the germline V gene (reference sequence). The CDR3 contains 15 residues. The junction had 4 bases not matched to a gene; V was cut back by 4 bases and J by 4 bases. CDR3 protein: CASSSSGSWYNEQFF. The CDR3 nucleotides are TGTGCCAGCAGTTCTAGCGGGAGTTGGTACAATGAGCAGTTCTTC.

The chain links TRBV18 to TRBJ2-7, with 7 bases aligning to TRBD1. J lost 0 bases, V lost 5 bases, and 7 bases had no gene match. This CDR3 comprises 15 residues. Per germline, CDR1 KGHSH and CDR2 LQKENI. The CDR3 sequence is CASSASGTASYEQYF. The CDR3 bases are TGTGCCAGCTCAGCCTCCGGGACAGCCTCCTACGAGCAGTACTTC. The full variable domain, its missing parts supplied by reference TRBV18 and TRBJ2-7, is NAGVMQNPRHLVRRRGQEARLRCSPMKGHSHVYWYRQLPEEGLKFMVYLQKENIIDESGMPKERFSAEFPKEGPSILRIQQVVRGDSAAYFCASSASGTASYEQYFGPGTRLTVT.

Details on this clone: Other DNA sequences in this sample translate to the same CDR3. V gene TRBV15 combines with J gene TRBJ2-5; TRBD1 matches 10 bases. V lost 3 bases, J lost 5 bases, and 3 bases stayed unmatched. From germline, CDR1 is LNHNV and CDR2 YYDKDF (reference sequence). The CDR3 covers 14 residues. CDR3 region: CATSRDRGEETQYF. CDR3 DNA: TGTGCCACCAGCAGGGACAGGGGGGAGGAGACCCAGTACTTC.

The J gene is TRBJ2-7, the V gene TRBV24-1, with 10 bases identical to TRBD2. The trim removed 6 bases at V and 4 bases at J, leaving 5 bases unmatched. The length of the CDR3 is 14 residues. CDR1 and CDR2 from the germline V gene are KGHDR and SFDVKD. CDR3 amino acids: CATSPSSGSYEQYF. CDR3 nucleotides: TGTGCCACCAGTCCATCTAGCGGGAGTTACGAGCAGTACTTC.

This clone was seen only once. The chain carries TRBV2 and TRBJ1-1; TRBD1 might be the D (6 bases). V lost 6 bases and J 3 bases, leaving 14 bases between the germline ends. CDR1 is SNHLY, CDR2 FYNNEI, per germline. The CDR3 consists of 14 residues. The CDR3 here is CASRLTGLDTEAFF. CDR3 coding DNA: TGTGCCAGCAGACTTACAGGGTTGGACACTGAAGCTTTCTTT.

The genes are TRBV7-6 and TRBJ2-3; 11 bases match TRBD2. With V trimmed by 6 bases and J by 5 bases, 4 bases remained unmatched. The germline gives CDR1 SGHVS, CDR2 FNYEAQ. There are 14 residues in the CDR3. The CDR3 protein is CASRPGTSGDTQYF. The CDR3 DNA reads TGTGCCAGCAGGCCCGGGACTAGCGGAGATACGCAGTATTTT.

V is TRBV30 and J is TRBJ1-2, with D perhaps TRBD1 (5 bases). Trimming took off 0 bases at V and 5 bases at J, with 16 bases between the two ends. Looked up from germline, CDR1 is GTSNPN and CDR2 is SVGIG (reference sequence). This CDR3 comprises 15 residues. In DNA, the CDR3 is TGTGCCTGGAGTGTAAGCCCCGGGACGGATTATGGCTACACCTTC. It encodes CAWSVSPGTDYGYTF.

The V and J genes are TRBV7-9 and TRBJ2-5, with 10 nucleotides matching TRBD2. The V segment lost 5 bases and the J segment 0 bases; nucleotides outside the gene matches: 6. Germline assignment: CDR1 SEHNR and CDR2 FQNEAQ (reference sequence). This CDR3 is built from 16 residues. In DNA, the CDR3 is TGTGCCAGCAGCCCAGAGGGACTAGCGCACCAAGAGACCCAGTACTTC. Translation gives CASSPEGLAHQETQYF.

The chain combines TRBV19 with TRBJ2-2, with a tentative D call TRBD1 (7 bases). Deletions cut 11 bases from V and 4 bases from J, with 20 bases between. This CDR3 spans 15 amino acids. Germline values: CDR1 LNHDA, CDR2 SQIVND (reference sequence). The CDR3 region is CAGTPQGGGTGELFF. The DNA of the CDR3 is TGTGCCGGTACCCCGCAGGGGGGTGGCACCGGGGAGCTGTTTTTT.

The rearrangement uses TRBV3-1 (or the pseudogene TRBV3-2) and TRBJ1-1; D remains unclear. The CDR3 contains 11 residues. Trimming took 1 base from V and 7 from J, leaving 4 bases between them. Per the germline V gene, CDR1 is LGHDT and CDR2 is YNNKEL (reference sequence). CDR3 nucleotides: TGTGCCAGCAGCCAAGGGGTTGAAGCTTTCTTT. Its protein product is CASSQGVEAFF.

For this clone: The identical CDR3 is also encoded by other nucleotide sequences in the sample. The CDR3: CASSYQGYTEAFF. The DNA of the CDR3 is TGTGCCAGCAGTTACCAGGGGTACACTGAAGCTTTCTTT. The genes are TRBV6-2 or TRBV6-3 and TRBJ1-1, with D possibly being TRBD1 (6 bases). CDR3 size: 13 residues. Germline loops: CDR1 MNHEY, CDR2 SVGEGT. V was shortened by 2 bases and J by 3 bases, with 7 bases between the two germline ends.

V is TRBV18 and J is TRBJ1-4, with D unresolved. Deletions cut 1 base from V and 0 bases from J, with 12 bases between. The CDR3 contains 17 residues. Germline CDR1 and CDR2: KGHSH and LQKENI. CDR3 DNA: TGTGCCAGCTCACCACGGGAAACCTTTGCAACTAATGAAAAACTGTTTTTT. Amino acid sequence: CASSPRETFATNEKLFF.

The rearrangement joins TRBV7-9 to TRBJ2-7, with TRBD1 matching over 7 bases. V gave up 2 bases and J gave up 4 bases; unmatched junction bases: 8. CDR3 size: 15 residues. Germline V gives CDR1 SEHNR, CDR2 FQNEAQ (reference sequence). CDR3 bases: TGTGCCAGCAGCTTAACGGGTCCAGGGGGATACGAGCAGTACTTC. Its protein product is CASSLTGPGGYEQYF.